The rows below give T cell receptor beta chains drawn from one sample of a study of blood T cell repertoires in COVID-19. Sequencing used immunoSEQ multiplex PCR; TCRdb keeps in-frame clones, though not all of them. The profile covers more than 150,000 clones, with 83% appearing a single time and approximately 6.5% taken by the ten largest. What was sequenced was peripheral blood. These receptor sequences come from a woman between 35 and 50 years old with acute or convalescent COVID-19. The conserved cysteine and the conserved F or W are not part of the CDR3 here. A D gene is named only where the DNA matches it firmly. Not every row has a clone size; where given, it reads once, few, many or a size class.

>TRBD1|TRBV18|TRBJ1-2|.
ASSPGTGATYGYT
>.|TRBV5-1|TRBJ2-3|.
ASSLKAPSRSTDTQY
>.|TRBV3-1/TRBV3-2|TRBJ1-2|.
ASSLGAGGYT
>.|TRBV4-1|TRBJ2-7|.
ASSQDGVSGYEQY
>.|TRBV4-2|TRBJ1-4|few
ASSSGEWIEKLF
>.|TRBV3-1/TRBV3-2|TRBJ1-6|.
ASSQGGQGLGNSPLH
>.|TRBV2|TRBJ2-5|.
ASSTQETQY
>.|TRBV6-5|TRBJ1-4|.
ASKRGQPEQKLF
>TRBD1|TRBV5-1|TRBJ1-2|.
ASTWTTGEDYGYT
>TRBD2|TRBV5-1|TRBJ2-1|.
ASSLGSGSSYNEQF
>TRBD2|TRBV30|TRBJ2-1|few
AWQRGGRNEQF
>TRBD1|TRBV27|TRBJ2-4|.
ASSRAGQGIQY
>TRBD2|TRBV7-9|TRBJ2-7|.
ASQTSGGTYEQY
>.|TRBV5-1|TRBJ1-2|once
ASSLDSGSGYT
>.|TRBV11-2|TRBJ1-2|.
ASSSRGTDYT
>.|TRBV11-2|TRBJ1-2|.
ASSLTSGAGYT
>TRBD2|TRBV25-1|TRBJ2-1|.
ASSGASGRAGSYNEQF
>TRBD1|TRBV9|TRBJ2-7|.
ASSVEGQGLVQY
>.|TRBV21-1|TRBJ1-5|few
ASSKGTGHQPQH
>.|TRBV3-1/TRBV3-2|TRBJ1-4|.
ASSQREIPTNEKLF
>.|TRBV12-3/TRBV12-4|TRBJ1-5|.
ASTTRTQPQH
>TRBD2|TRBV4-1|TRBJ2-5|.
ASSQLSRTSGGEETQY
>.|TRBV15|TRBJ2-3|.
ATSREGGAGADTQY
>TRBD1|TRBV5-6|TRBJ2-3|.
ASSGQGVRSTDTQY
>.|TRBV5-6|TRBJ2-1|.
ASSLDVSSYNEQF
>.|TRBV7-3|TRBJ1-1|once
ASSFLITPTANTEAF
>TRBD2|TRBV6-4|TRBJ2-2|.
ASKPSGGNTGELF
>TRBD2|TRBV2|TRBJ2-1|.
ASSAGTSGWSYNEQF
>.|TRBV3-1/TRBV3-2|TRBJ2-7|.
ASSQVWGQYEQY
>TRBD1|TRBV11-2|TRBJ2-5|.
ASSLDHAGGVKTQY
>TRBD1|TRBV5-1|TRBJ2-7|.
ASSRPGTGPREQY
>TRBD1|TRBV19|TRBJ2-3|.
ASSKDRFTDTQY
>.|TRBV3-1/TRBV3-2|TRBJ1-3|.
ASSRQVGNTIY
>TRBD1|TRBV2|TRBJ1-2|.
ASSVRRQGPNYGYT
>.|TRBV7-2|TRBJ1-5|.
ASSLQVSNQPQH
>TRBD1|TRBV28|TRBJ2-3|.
ASSLGQSTDTQY
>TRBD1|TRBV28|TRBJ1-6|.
ASSPPGTGGSPLH
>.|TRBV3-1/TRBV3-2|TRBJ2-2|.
ASSRGQDLTGELF
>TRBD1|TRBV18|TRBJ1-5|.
ASSPDRGVQPQH
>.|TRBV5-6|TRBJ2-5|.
ASSFRDYQETQY
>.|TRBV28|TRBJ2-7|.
ASRGGSDRSSYEQY
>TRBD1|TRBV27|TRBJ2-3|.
ASKQGASTDTQY
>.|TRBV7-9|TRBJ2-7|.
ASSSSQGHYEQY
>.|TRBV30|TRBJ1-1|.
ALLTANTEAF
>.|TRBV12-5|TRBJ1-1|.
ASGIHSNTEAF
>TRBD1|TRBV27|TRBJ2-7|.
ASSLGQGTGEQY
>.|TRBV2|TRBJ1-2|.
ASSEAFGGRASGYT
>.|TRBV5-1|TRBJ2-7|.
ASSKERRETYEQY